This entry lists 32 T cell receptor beta chains sequenced from one sample in a study of shared T cell receptors in the human thymus. TCRdb's copy holds only in-frame clones and misses some; the assay was immunoSEQ multiplex PCR. The sample consists of approximately 580,000 clones, approximately 78% of them appearing once. The sample also formed part of further work on human thymus T cells.

Sequenced sample: thymocytes. Receptors were obtained from a boy in the first two years of life with a congenital heart defect.

The chain links TRBV18 to TRBJ1-5; 8 bases are a match to TRBD1. The CDR3 has 15 amino acids. Germline CDR1 is KGHSH and CDR2 is LQKENI. J lost 0 bases, V lost 6 bases, and 4 bases had no gene match. Here the CDR3 reads CASSPDRDSNQPQHF. CDR3 DNA: TGTGCCAGCTCTCCGGACAGGGATAGCAATCAGCCCCAGCATTTT.

J is TRBJ1-5 and V is TRBV7-8; a possible D gene is TRBD1 (6 bases). V was trimmed by 3 bases and J by 2 bases, leaving 11 bases between them. The CDR3 spans 15 residues. Germline V gene data show CDR1 as SGHVS and CDR2 as FQNEAQ. CDR3 protein: CASSFQGQRNQPQHF. As DNA, the CDR3 is TGTGCCAGCAGCTTCCAGGGGCAGCGCAATCAGCCCCAGCATTTT.

This rearrangement joins TRBV29-1 to TRBJ2-7, with TRBD1 matching 9 bases. Germline trimming cut 5 bases from V and 2 bases from J; bases unmatched to any gene: 13. Germline V gives CDR1 SQVTM, CDR2 ANQGSEA. The CDR3 is 16 residues long. The CDR3 is CSVPRDRAVYPYEQYF. CDR3 coding DNA: TGCAGCGTTCCCCGGGACAGGGCGGTGTACCCCTACGAGCAGTACTTC.

The chain has TRBV15 and TRBJ2-7, with D uncertain. The germline gives CDR1 LNHNV, CDR2 YYDKDF (reference sequence). The CDR3 is 14 residues long. V lost 3 bases and J lost 0, with 9 bases in between. CDR3 bases: TGTGCCACCAGCAGCTCTGAACACTCCTACGAGCAGTACTTC. Translating it yields CATSSSEHSYEQYF.

The chain employs TRBV4-3 and TRBJ2-7; 8 nucleotides match TRBD2. The CDR3 is 16 residues long. Per the germline V gene, CDR1 is LGHNA and CDR2 is YSLEER. V was clipped by 0 bases and J by 5 bases; unmatched bases: 9. The CDR3 region has the DNA TGCGCCAGCAGCCAAGAAAATCGAGCGGGAGAGGACGAGCAGTACTTC. This gives the protein CASSQENRAGEDEQYF.

This clone has just one count. The chain has TRBV21-1 and TRBJ2-2; TRBD1 reflects the table's D call only, with no check against the DNA. TRBV21-1 constitutes a pseudogene. CDR3 size: 21 residues. CDR3 sequence: CASTSLGSGQVKTPNTGELFF. In DNA form, the CDR3 reads TGTGCCAGCACCTCTCTGGGGTCGGGACAGGTAAAGACCCCGAACACCGGGGAGCTGTTTTTT.

This sequence joins TRBV7-2 and TRBJ2-3; TRBD1 matches at 8 bases. CDR3 size: 18 residues. The germline V gene has CDR1 SGHTA and CDR2 FQGNSA. With 2 bases clipped from V and 1 base from J, the junction kept 11 bases outside the gene matches. The CDR3, as DNA: TGTGCCAGCAGCTTACCCCCCCAGGGGGCCTGGGGCACAGATACGCAGTATTTT. This translates into CASSLPPQGAWGTDTQYF. Full variable domain (rest looked up from reference TRBV7-2 and TRBJ2-3): GAGVSQSPSNKVTEKGKDVELRCDPISGHTALYWYRQSLGQGLEFLIYFQGNSAPDKSGLPSDRFSAERTGGSVSTLTIQRTQQEDSAVYLCASSLPPQGAWGTDTQYFGPGTRLTVL.

The genes are TRBV27 and TRBJ2-1; TRBD1 aligns across 9 bases. The CDR3 contains 15 residues. The V gene's germline CDR1 is MNHEY and CDR2 SMNVEV (reference sequence). V gave up 1 base and J gave up 6 bases; unmatched junction bases: 4. CDR3: CASSLFPTGGNEQFF. DNA for the CDR3: TGTGCCAGCAGTTTATTCCCGACAGGGGGCAATGAGCAGTTCTTC.

The chain joins TRBV4-3 to TRBJ1-1; possible D gene TRBD1, 5 bases. With 4 bases removed from V and 5 bases from J, the gap between germline ends came to 17 bases. The CDR3 has 15 residues. Germline CDR1 is LGHNA and CDR2 is YSLEER. This CDR3 reads CASSRTSWGLTEAFF. DNA for the CDR3: TGCGCCAGCAGCCGCACATCCTGGGGACTTACTGAAGCTTTCTTT.

The chain carries TRBV30 and TRBJ2-3, with 11 bases fitting TRBD1. Germline V gene lookup returns CDR1 GTSNPN and CDR2 SVGIG (reference sequence). The ends lost 1 base at V and 7 bases at J; junction bases unmatched: 13. The CDR3 covers 17 residues. The CDR3 reads CAWSALRPGQGANTQYF. CDR3 sequence (DNA): TGTGCCTGGAGTGCCCTCCGCCCCGGACAGGGGGCTAATACGCAGTATTTT. The variable domain in full, with the rest retrieved from reference TRBV30 and TRBJ2-3, is SQTIHQWPATLVQPVGSPLSLECTVEGTSNPNLYWYRQAAGRGLQLLFYSVGIGQISSEVPQNLSASRPQDRQFILSSKKLLLSDSGFYLCAWSALRPGQGANTQYFGPGTRLTVL.

CDR3 sequence: CASSYDRGYEQYF. The CDR3 DNA is TGTGCCAGCAGCTACGACAGGGGCTACGAGCAGTACTTC. The V call is TRBV7-2, the J call TRBJ2-7; TRBD1 matches at 8 bases. The V and J ends lost 4 bases and 3 bases, in that order; junction bases with no gene match: 2. CDR3 length equals 13 residues. The V gene's germline CDR1 is SGHTA and CDR2 FQGNSA.

V gene TRBV28 combines with J gene TRBJ2-7; 10 nucleotides line up with TRBD2. With 6 bases clipped from V and 0 bases from J, the junction kept 5 bases outside the gene matches. This CDR3 is built from 15 residues. CDR1 and CDR2 from the germline V gene are MDHEN and SYDVKM. CDR3 loop: CASSKLAGFSYEQYF. DNA for the CDR3: TGTGCCAGCAGCAAACTAGCGGGGTTCTCCTACGAGCAGTACTTC.

This rearrangement joins TRBV30 to TRBJ1-2; 9 nucleotides match TRBD1. V lost 1 base to trimming and J lost 2 bases; unmatched junction nucleotides: 5. CDR1 GTSNPN and CDR2 SVGIG come from the germline V gene (reference sequence). CDR3 size: 15 residues. The CDR3 nucleotides are TGTGCCTGGAGTGGGGACAGGGAGGACAACTATGGCTACACCTTC. Translated, it gives CAWSGDREDNYGYTF.

The chain carries TRBV4-3 and TRBJ2-1, with D possibly being TRBD2 (5 bases). The germline gives CDR1 LGHNA, CDR2 YSLEER. Trimming took off 1 base at V and 6 bases at J, with 16 bases between the two ends. The length of the CDR3 is 16 residues. CDR3 region: CASSQGNPVGSNEQFF. DNA for the CDR3: TGCGCCAGCAGCCAAGGGAACCCAGTAGGGAGCAATGAGCAGTTCTTC.

This rearrangement joins TRBV29-1 to TRBJ2-7, with a tentative D call TRBD1 (6 bases). Deletions cut 7 bases from V and 1 base from J, with 8 bases between. The CDR3 sequence is 11 residues long. Germline V gene sequence: CDR1 SQVTM, CDR2 ANQGSEA. Written as DNA, the CDR3 is TGCAGCGGGCAGGGGTCCTACGAGCAGTACTTC. It codes for CSGQGSYEQYF.

V usage is TRBV10-2 and J usage is TRBJ2-7; TRBD2 is a possible D gene (7 bases). V lost 4 bases and J lost 2, with 18 bases in between. The CDR3 consists of 16 residues. CDR1 is WSHSY and CDR2 is SAAADI in the germline V gene. CDR3 amino acids: CASSGGGGGEAYEQYF. The CDR3 DNA is TGCGCCAGCAGTGGGGGGGGAGGGGGTGAGGCCTACGAGCAGTACTTC.

The chain employs TRBV11-2 and TRBJ2-5, with TRBD1 matching 7 bases. The CDR3 runs to 13 residues. V trimming: 6 bases; J trimming: 5 bases; junction bases outside the gene matches: 6. Germline V CDR1 and CDR2: SGHAT, FQNNGV. Here the CDR3 reads CASSRDSTETQYF. CDR3 nucleotide sequence: TGTGCCAGCAGTCGGGACAGTACGGAGACCCAGTACTTC.

This chain connects TRBV7-8 to TRBJ1-1; TRBD1 aligns across 8 bases. Germline values: CDR1 SGHVS, CDR2 FQNEAQ. Unmatched junction bases numbered 7, after V lost 3 bases and J lost 1 base. CDR3 size: 16 residues. The CDR3 nucleotides are TGTGCCAGCAGCTTCCAGGGGGCGCGGTGGAACACTGAAGCTTTCTTT. This sequence encodes CASSFQGARWNTEAFF.

This clone occurred once. This chain joins TRBV25-1 and TRBJ2-3, with TRBD2 as a possible D gene (5 bases). Trimming removed 1 base at V and 2 bases at J, with 16 bases between. Germline lookup yields CDR1 MGHDK and CDR2 SYGVNS. This CDR3 is 17 amino acids long. DNA of the CDR3: TGTGCCAGCAGTGAATCCGATCCGGGGATAGACACAGATACGCAGTATTTT. The encoded protein is CASSESDPGIDTDTQYF. Complete variable domain (other parts from reference TRBV25-1 and TRBJ2-3): EADIYQTPRYLVIGTGKKITLECSQTMGHDKMYWYQQDPGMELHLIHYSYGVNSTEKGDLSSESTVSRIRTEHFPLTLESARPSHTSQYLCASSESDPGIDTDTQYFGPGTRLTVL.

V is TRBV19 and J is TRBJ1-5; 9 positions agree with TRBD1. Looked up from germline, CDR1 is LNHDA and CDR2 is SQIVND (reference sequence). V lost 1 base, J lost 3 bases, and 7 bases stayed unmatched. The CDR3 runs to 17 residues. In DNA, the CDR3 is TGTGCCAGTAGTATAGTAAGTGGGGACAGGGTCAATCAGCCCCAGCATTTT. Translation gives CASSIVSGDRVNQPQHF. The variable domain in full, with the rest retrieved from reference TRBV19 and TRBJ1-5, is DGGITQSPKYLFRKEGQNVTLSCEQNLNHDAMYWYRQDPGQGLRLIYYSQIVNDFQKGDIAEGYSVSREKKESFPLTVTSAQKNPTAFYLCASSIVSGDRVNQPQHFGDGTRLSIL.

This clone was detected once. This chain connects TRBV4-3 to TRBJ1-1, with TRBD1 matching 8 bases. V shed 1 base, J shed 1 base, and the junction held 8 bases outside the gene matches. Germline V gene sequence: CDR1 LGHNA, CDR2 YSLEER. The CDR3 sequence is 17 residues long. The CDR3 nucleotides read TGCGCCAGCAGCCAAGGTCGGGCAGGGGGCCCGAACACTGAAGCTTTCTTT. This translates into CASSQGRAGGPNTEAFF.

In its sample, this clone was seen a few times. The CDR3 DNA sequence: TGCGCCAGCAGCCAAGTTCATATTGCAGGGAATCCCTACGAGCAGTACTTC. Translation: CASSQVHIAGNPYEQYF. The chain joins TRBV4-3 to TRBJ2-7; D might be TRBD1 (5 bases). Germline lookup yields CDR1 LGHNA and CDR2 YSLEER. The V and J ends lost 1 base and 2 bases respectively, with 18 bases between them. The CDR3 length is 17 residues.

This chain links TRBV5-4 with TRBJ1-2; D not certain. CDR3 length: 12 residues. V dropped 10 bases and J dropped 8 bases, with 18 bases sitting between them. Germline V lookup: CDR1 SGHNT, CDR2 YYREEE (reference sequence). CDR3 nucleotide sequence: TGTGCCTCCGGTGGTAAATCGGGAGGCTACACCTTC. It codes for CASGGKSGGYTF.

The chain joins TRBV11-2 to TRBJ2-7, with 8 bases matching TRBD2. CDR1 SGHAT and CDR2 FQNNGV come from the germline V gene. The CDR3 sequence is 15 residues long. The V and J ends lost 4 bases and 5 bases, in that order; junction bases with no gene match: 10. The CDR3 DNA reads TGTGCCAGCAGCTCAGTGGAGCGGGAGTCCCACGAGCAGTACTTC. It specifies CASSSVERESHEQYF.

This chain uses TRBV15 with TRBJ2-1; 13 nucleotides line up with TRBD2. The V and J ends lost 0 bases and 6 bases, in that order; junction bases with no gene match: 2. There are 16 residues in the CDR3. Germline-derived CDR1 and CDR2 are LNHNV and YYDKDF (reference sequence). CDR3 nucleotides: TGTGCCACCAGCAGAGATGGACTAGCGGGAGTCAATGAGCAGTTCTTC. This gives the protein CATSRDGLAGVNEQFF.

In this sample, this clone turned up a few times. This chain links TRBV7-2 with TRBJ2-3; TRBD2 matches 9 bases. This CDR3 has 16 residues. The germline CDR1 and CDR2 sequences are SGHTA and FQGNSA. The trim removed 1 base at V and 0 bases at J, leaving 2 bases unmatched. The CDR3 reads CASSLGLAGSTDTQYF. In DNA form, the CDR3 reads TGTGCCAGCAGCTTAGGGCTAGCGGGAAGCACAGATACGCAGTATTTT.

CDR3 loop: CASSPGLETQYF. CDR3 coding DNA: TGTGCCAGCAGCCCCGGACTAGAGACCCAGTACTTC. The J gene is TRBJ2-5, the V gene TRBV7-2; D is perhaps TRBD2 (5 bases). The CDR3 loop spans 12 amino acids. Germline V gene sequence: CDR1 SGHTA, CDR2 FQGNSA. The V gene lost 5 bases and the J gene lost 4 bases, with 8 bases spanning the gap.

The V gene is TRBV4-1, the J gene TRBJ2-5; 9 positions match TRBD2. This CDR3 has 16 residues. Germline V CDR1 and CDR2: MGHRA, YSYEKL. Germline trimming cut 0 bases from V and 4 bases from J; bases unmatched to any gene: 6. The CDR3 loop is CASSQEGLAGRETQYF. The CDR3 DNA is TGCGCCAGCAGCCAAGAAGGCCTAGCGGGAAGAGAGACCCAGTACTTC.

V is TRBV5-1 and J is TRBJ2-3, with 8 bases fitting TRBD1. Looked up from germline, CDR1 is SGHRS and CDR2 is YFSETQ. V shed 8 bases, J shed 7 bases, and the junction held 9 bases outside the gene matches. The CDR3 is made up of 13 amino acids. The CDR3 loop is CASSGTGGNTQYF. DNA of the CDR3: TGCGCCAGTTCCGGGACAGGTGGAAATACGCAGTATTTT.

The chain links TRBV4-3 to TRBJ2-2; 8 bases map to TRBD2. The CDR3 has 17 residues. Losses at the gene ends were 3 bases for V and 5 bases for J; bases not matched to a gene: 11. Germline-derived CDR1 and CDR2 are LGHNA and YSLEER. CDR3: CASSQCSGTSRTGELFF. DNA of the CDR3: TGCGCCAGCAGCCAGTGTAGCGGGACTAGTCGAACCGGGGAGCTGTTTTTT.

The chain couples TRBV18 to TRBJ2-1; D call uncertain. Germline-derived CDR1 and CDR2 are KGHSH and LQKENI. The CDR3 is made up of 12 amino acids. V was clipped by 0 bases and J by 9 bases, with 6 bases between them. The DNA of the CDR3 is TGTGCCAGCTCACCACCAAGAGGTGAGCAGTTCTTC. It is translated as CASSPPRGEQFF.

The V gene is TRBV9, the J gene TRBJ2-7; 8 nucleotides agree with TRBD2. V was clipped by 1 base and J by 6 bases; unmatched bases: 12. Germline CDR1 and CDR2: SGDLS and YYNGEE. This CDR3 comprises 16 residues. CDR3 residues: CASSVYRTSKVGEQYF. The CDR3, as DNA: TGTGCCAGCAGCGTATACCGGACTAGCAAGGTCGGCGAGCAGTACTTC.